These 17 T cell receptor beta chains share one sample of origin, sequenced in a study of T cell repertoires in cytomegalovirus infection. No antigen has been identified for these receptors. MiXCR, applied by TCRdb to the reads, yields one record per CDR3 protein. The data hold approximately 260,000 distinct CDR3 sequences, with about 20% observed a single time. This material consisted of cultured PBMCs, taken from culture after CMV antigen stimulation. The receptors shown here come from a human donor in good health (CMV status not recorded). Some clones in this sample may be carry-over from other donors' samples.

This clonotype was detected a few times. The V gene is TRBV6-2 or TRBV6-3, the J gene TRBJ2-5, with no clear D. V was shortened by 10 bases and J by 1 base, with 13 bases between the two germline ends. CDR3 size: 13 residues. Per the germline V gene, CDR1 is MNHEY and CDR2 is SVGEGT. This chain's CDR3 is CATRTSAQETQYF. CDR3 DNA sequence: TGTGCCACAAGGACCAGCGCCCAAGAGACCCAGTACTTC.

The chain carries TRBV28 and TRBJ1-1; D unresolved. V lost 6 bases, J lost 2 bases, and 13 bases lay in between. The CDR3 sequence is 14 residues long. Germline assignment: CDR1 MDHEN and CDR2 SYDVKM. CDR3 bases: TGTGCCAGCAGCCGAGGACGTATTAACACTGAAGCTTTCTTT. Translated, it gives CASSRGRINTEAFF.

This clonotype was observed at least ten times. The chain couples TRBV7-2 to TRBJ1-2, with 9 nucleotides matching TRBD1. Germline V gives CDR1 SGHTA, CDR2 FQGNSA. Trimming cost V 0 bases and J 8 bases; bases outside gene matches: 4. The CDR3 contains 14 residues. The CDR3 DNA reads TGTGCCAGCAGCTTAGCGGGACAGGGTTACGGCTACACCTTC. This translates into CASSLAGQGYGYTF.

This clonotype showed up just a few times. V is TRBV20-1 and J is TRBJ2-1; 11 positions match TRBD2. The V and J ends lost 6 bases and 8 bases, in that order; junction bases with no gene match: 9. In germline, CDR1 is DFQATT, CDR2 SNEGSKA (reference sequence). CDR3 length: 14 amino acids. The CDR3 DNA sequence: TGCAGTGCCACACGACTAGCGGGAACGTATGAGCAGTTCTTC. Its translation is CSATRLAGTYEQFF.

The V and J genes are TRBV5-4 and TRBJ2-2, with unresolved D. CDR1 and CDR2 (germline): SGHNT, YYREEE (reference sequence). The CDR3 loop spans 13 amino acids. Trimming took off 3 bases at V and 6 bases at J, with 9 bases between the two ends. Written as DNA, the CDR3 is TGTGCCAGCAGCTGGAGTGGTTCCGGGGAGCTGTTTTTT. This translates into CASSWSGSGELFF.

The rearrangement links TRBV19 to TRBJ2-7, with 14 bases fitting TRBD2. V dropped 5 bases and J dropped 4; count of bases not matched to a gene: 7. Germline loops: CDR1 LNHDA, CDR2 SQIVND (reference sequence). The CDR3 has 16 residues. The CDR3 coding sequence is TGTGCCAGTAGTCCGTCCGGGACTAGCGGGAGTTACGAGCAGTACTTC. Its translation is CASSPSGTSGSYEQYF.

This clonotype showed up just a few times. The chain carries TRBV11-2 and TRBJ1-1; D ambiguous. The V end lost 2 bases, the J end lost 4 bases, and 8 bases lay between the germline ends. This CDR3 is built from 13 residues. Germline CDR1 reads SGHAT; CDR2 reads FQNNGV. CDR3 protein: CASSLRRFTEAFF. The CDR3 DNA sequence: TGTGCCAGCAGCTTACGACGATTCACTGAAGCTTTCTTT.

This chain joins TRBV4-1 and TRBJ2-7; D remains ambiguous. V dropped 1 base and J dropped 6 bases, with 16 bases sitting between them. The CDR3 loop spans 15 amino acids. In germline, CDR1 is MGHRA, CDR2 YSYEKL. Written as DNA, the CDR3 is TGCGCCAGCAGCCAAGGCACGACCGGGTCGCCCGAGCAGTACTTC. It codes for CASSQGTTGSPEQYF.

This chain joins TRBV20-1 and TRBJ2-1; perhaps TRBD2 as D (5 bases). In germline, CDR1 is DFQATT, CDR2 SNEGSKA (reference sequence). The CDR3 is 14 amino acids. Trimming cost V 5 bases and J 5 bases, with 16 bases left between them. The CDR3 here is CSAATSHSNNEQFF. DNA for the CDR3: TGCAGTGCTGCAACTAGTCACTCTAACAATGAGCAGTTCTTC.

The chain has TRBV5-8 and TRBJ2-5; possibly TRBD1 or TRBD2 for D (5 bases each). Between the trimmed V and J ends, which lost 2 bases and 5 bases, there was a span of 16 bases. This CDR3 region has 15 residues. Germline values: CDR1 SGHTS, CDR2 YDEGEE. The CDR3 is CASSFGAQGRETQYF. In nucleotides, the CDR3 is TGTGCCAGCAGCTTTGGAGCCCAGGGACGGGAGACCCAGTACTTC.

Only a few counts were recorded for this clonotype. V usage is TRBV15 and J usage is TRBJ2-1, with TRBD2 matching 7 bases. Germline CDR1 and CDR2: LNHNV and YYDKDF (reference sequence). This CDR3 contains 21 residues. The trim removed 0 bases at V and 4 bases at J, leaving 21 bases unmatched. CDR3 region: CATSREPPALAAIGAYNEQFF. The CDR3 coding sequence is TGTGCCACCAGCAGAGAGCCCCCCGCTCTAGCGGCCATAGGGGCATACAATGAGCAGTTCTTC.

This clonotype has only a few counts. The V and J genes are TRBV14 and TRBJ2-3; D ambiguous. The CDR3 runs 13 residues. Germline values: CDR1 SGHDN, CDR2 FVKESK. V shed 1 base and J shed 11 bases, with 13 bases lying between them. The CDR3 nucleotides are TGTGCCAGCAGCCAAGGTTGGAACTCCCAGCAGTATTTT. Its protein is CASSQGWNSQQYF.

This CDR3 reads CASSQEPGLASSTDTQYF. The CDR3 bases are TGCGCCAGCAGCCAAGAACCGGGACTAGCGAGTAGCACAGATACGCAGTATTTT. V gene TRBV4-1 combines with J gene TRBJ2-3, with 10 positions matching TRBD2. Unmatched junction bases numbered 6, after V lost 0 bases and J lost 0 bases. Germline lookup yields CDR1 MGHRA and CDR2 YSYEKL. CDR3 length equals 18 residues.

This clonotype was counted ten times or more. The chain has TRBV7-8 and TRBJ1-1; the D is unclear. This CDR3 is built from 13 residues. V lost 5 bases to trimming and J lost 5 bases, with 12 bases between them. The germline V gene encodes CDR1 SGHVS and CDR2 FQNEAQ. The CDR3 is CASSPRFETEAFF. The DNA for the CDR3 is TGTGCCAGCAGCCCACGGTTTGAGACTGAAGCTTTCTTT. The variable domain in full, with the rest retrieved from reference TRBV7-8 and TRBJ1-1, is GAGVSQSPRYKVAKRGQDVALRCDPISGHVSLFWYQQALGQGPEFLTYFQNEAQLDKSGLPSDRFFAERPEGSVSTLKIQRTQQEDSAVYLCASSPRFETEAFFGQGTRLTVV.

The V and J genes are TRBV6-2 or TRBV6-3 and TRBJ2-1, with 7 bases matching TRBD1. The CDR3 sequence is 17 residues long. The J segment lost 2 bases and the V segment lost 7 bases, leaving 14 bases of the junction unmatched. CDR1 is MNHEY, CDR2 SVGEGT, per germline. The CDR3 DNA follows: TGTGCCAGCACCCTACGGGTGACAGGGACACCCTACAATGAGCAGTTCTTC. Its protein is CASTLRVTGTPYNEQFF.

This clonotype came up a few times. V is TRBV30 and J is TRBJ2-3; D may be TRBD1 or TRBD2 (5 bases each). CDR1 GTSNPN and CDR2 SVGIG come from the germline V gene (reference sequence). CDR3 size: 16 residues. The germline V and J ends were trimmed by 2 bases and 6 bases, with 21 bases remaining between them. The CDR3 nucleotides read TGTGCCTGGAGTACAGGATCCGGGGCCAGGTCTGATACGCAGTATTTT. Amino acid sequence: CAWSTGSGARSDTQYF.

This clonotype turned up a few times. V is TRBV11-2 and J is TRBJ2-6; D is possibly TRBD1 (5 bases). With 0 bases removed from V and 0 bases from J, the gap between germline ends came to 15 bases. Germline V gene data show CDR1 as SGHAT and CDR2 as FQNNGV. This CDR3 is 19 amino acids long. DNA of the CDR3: TGTGCCAGCAGCTTAGATAGGGGCCTTGGATACTCTGGGGCCAACGTCCTGACTTTC. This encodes CASSLDRGLGYSGANVLTF.